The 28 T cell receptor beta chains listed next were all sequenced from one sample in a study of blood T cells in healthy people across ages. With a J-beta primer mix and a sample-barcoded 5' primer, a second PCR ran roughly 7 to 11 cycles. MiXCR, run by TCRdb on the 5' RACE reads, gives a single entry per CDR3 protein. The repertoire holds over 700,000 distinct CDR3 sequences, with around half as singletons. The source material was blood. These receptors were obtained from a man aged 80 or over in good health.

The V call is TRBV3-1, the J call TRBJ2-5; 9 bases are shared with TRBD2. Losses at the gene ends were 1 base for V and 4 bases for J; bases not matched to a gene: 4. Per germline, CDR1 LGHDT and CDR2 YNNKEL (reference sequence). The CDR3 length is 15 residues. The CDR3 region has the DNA TGTGCCAGCAGCCAAGGGACTAGCGAGGGAGAGACCCAGTACTTC. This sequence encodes CASSQGTSEGETQYF.

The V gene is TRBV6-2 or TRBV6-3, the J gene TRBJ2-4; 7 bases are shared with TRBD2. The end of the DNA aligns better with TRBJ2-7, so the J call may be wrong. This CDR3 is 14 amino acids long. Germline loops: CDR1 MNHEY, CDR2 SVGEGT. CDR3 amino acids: CASIPGGGNYEQYF. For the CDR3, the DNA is TGTGCCAGCATCCCTGGGGGGGGAAACTACGAGCAGTACTTC.

In DNA form, the CDR3 reads TGCGCCAGCAGCGTGGGACTAGCGGGCTCCTACAATGAGCAGTACTTC. Residues: CASSVGLAGSYNEQYF. V is TRBV5-1 and J is TRBJ2-1, with 12 bases matching TRBD2. The J call may be mistaken, given a closer DNA end match to TRBJ2-7. Germline V gene lookup returns CDR1 SGHRS and CDR2 YFSETQ. The CDR3 length is 16 residues.

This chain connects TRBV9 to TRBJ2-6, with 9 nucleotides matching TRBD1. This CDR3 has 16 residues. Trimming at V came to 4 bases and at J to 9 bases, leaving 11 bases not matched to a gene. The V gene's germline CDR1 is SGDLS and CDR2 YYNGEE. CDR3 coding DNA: TGTGCCAGCAGCCGAAACCCGGGACAGGGTAGCAACGTCCTGACTTTC. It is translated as CASSRNPGQGSNVLTF.

The CDR3 DNA sequence: TGCAGTGCAATGGGACAGCCAGACTACGAGCAGTACTTC. This translates into CSAMGQPDYEQYF. The chain recombines TRBV20-1 with TRBJ2-7, with TRBD1 matching over 7 bases. Germline trimming cut 6 bases from V and 3 bases from J; bases unmatched to any gene: 8. The CDR3 has 13 amino acids. Germline CDR1 reads DFQATT; CDR2 reads SNEGSKA (reference sequence).

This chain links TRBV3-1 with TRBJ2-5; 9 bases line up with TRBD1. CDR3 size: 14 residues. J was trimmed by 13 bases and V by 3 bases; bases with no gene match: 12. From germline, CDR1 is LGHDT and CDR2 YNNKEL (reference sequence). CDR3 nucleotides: TGTGCCAGCAGCCACGGGGACAGGGCCTACGAGCGGTACTTC. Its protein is CASSHGDRAYERYF.

CDR3: CSARDLGGRDSSGYTF. CDR3 DNA sequence: TGCAGTGCTAGAGATCTTGGGGGTAGGGATTCCAGTGGCTACACCTTC. V is TRBV20-1 and J is TRBJ1-2; D is perhaps TRBD1 (5 bases). CDR1 and CDR2 (germline): DFQATT, SNEGSKA (reference sequence). V gave up 0 bases and J gave up 7 bases, with 21 bases separating them. CDR3 length equals 16 residues.

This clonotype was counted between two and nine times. The CDR3 reads CASRPAGATYEQYF. For the CDR3, the DNA is TGTGCCAGCAGGCCGGCGGGGGCTACCTACGAGCAGTACTTC. V gene TRBV6-5 combines with J gene TRBJ2-7; D is possibly TRBD2 (7 bases). Germline V gives CDR1 MNHEY, CDR2 SVGAGI. Trimming took 6 bases from V and 2 from J, leaving 14 bases between them. The CDR3 spans 14 residues.

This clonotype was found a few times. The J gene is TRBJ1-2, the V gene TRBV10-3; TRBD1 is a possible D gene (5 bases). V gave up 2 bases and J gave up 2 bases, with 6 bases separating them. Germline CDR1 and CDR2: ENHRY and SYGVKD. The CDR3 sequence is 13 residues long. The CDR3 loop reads CAISERGNYGYTF. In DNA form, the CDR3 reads TGTGCCATCAGTGAGAGGGGCAACTATGGCTACACCTTC.

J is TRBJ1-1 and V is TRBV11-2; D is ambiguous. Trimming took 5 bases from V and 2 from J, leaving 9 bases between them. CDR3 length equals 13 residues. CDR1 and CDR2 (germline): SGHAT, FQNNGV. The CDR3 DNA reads TGTGCCAGCAGCCAGGCCCTAAACACTGAAGCTTTCTTT. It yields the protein CASSQALNTEAFF.

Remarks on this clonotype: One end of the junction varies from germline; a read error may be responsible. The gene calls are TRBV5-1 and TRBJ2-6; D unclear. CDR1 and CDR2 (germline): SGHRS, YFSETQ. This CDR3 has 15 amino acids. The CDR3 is CASSSPGVGANVLTF. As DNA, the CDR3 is TGTGCCAGCAGCTCGCCGGGCGTTGGGGCCAACGTCCTGACTTTC.

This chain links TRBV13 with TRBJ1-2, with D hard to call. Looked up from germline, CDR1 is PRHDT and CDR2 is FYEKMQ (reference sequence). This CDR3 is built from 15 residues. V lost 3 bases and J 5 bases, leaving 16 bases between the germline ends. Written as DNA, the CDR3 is TGTGCCAGCAGCTTGGGGTCTACATGGGCTTATGGCTACACCTTC. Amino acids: CASSLGSTWAYGYTF.

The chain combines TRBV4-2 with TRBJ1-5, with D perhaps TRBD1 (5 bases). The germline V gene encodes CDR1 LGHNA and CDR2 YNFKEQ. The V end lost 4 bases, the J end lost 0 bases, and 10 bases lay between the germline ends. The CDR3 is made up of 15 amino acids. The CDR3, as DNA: TGTGCCAGCAGCCCGACAGCTTATAGCAATCAGCCCCAGCATTTT. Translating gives CASSPTAYSNQPQHF.

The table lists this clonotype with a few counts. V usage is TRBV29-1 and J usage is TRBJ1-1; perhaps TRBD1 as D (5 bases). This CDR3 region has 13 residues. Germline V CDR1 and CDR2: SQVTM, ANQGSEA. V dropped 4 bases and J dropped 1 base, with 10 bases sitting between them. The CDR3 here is CSVGGVANTEAFF. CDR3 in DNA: TGCAGCGTTGGGGGGGTGGCGAACACTGAAGCTTTCTTT.

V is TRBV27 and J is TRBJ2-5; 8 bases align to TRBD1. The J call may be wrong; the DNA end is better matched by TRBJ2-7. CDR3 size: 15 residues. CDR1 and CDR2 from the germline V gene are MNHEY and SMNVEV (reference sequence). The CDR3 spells CASSFIAGQVHEQYF. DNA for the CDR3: TGTGCCAGCAGTTTCATCGCGGGACAGGTCCACGAGCAGTACTTC.

CDR3 DNA: TGTGCCAGCAGTCCGTCAGGTAAACGGGAGCAGTACTTC. This codes for CASSPSGKREQYF. The genes are TRBV28 and TRBJ2-7, with D unclear. V dropped 5 bases and J dropped 7 bases, with 15 bases sitting between them. Germline CDR1 is MDHEN and CDR2 is SYDVKM. CDR3 length: 13 amino acids.

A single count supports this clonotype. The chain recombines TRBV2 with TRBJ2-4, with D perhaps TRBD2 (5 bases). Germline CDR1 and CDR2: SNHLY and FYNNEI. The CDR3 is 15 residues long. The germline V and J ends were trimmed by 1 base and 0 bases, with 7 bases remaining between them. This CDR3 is CASSEGGKAKNIQYF. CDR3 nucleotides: TGTGCCAGCAGTGAAGGAGGGAAAGCCAAAAACATTCAGTACTTC. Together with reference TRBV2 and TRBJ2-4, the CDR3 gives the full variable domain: EPEVTQTPSHQVTQMGQEVILRCVPISNHLYFYWYRQILGQKVEFLVSFYNNEISEKSEIFDDQFSVERPDGSNFTLKIRSTKLEDSAMYFCASSEGGKAKNIQYFGAGTRLSVL.

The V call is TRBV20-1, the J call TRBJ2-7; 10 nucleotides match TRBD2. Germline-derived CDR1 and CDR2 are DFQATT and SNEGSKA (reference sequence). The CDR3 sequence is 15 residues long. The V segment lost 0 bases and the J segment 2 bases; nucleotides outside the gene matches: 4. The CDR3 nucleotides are TGCAGTGCTAGAGATGCTAGCGGGGGAGCCTACGAGCAGTACTTC. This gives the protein CSARDASGGAYEQYF.

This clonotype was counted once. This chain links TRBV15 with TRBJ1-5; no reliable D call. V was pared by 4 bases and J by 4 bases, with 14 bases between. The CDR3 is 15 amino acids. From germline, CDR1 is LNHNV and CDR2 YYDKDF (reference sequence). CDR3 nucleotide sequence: TGTGCCACCAGCACACGGCCCCCGAGAAATCAGCCCCAGCATTTT. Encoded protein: CATSTRPPRNQPQHF.

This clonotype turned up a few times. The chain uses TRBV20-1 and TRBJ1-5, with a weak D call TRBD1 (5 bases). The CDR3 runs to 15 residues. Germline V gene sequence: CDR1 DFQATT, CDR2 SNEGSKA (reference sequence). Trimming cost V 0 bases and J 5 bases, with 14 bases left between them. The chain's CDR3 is CSARDWGRVDQPQHF. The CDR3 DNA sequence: TGCAGTGCTAGAGATTGGGGCAGGGTGGATCAGCCCCAGCATTTT.

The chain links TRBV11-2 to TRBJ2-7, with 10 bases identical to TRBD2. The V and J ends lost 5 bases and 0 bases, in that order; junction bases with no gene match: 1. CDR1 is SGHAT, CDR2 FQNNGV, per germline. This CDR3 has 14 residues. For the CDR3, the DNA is TGTGCCAGCAGCGGACTAGCGGCCTCCTACGAGCAGTACTTC. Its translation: CASSGLAASYEQYF.

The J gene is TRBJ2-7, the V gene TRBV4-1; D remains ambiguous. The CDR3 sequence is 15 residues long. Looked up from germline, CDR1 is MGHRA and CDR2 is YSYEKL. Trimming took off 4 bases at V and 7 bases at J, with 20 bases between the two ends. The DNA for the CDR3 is TGCGCCAGCAGCCCGACGGAGCCCACCTACAATGAGCAGTACTTC. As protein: CASSPTEPTYNEQYF.

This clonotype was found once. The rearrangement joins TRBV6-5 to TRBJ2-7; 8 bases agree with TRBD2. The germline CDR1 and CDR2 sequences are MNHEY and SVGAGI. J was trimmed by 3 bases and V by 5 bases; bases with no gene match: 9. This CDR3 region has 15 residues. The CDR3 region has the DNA TGTGCCAGCAGTACACAAAGCGGGAGTGGCTACGAGCAGTACTTC. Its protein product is CASSTQSGSGYEQYF.

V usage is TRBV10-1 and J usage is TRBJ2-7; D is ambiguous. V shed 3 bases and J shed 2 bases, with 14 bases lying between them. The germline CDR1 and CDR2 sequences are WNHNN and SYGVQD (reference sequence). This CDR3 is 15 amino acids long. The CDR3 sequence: CASSERAPGTYEQYF. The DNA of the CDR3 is TGCGCCAGCAGTGAACGGGCCCCGGGTACCTACGAGCAGTACTTC.

CDR3 region: CASSHRLPNELYF. CDR3 nucleotides: TGTGCCAGCAGCCATAGACTACCAAACGAGCTGTACTTC. J is TRBJ2-4 and V is TRBV3-1; D is perhaps TRBD2 (5 bases). Germline CDR1 reads LGHDT; CDR2 reads YNNKEL (reference sequence). V lost 3 bases, J lost 15 bases, and 18 bases lay in between. This CDR3 has 13 residues.

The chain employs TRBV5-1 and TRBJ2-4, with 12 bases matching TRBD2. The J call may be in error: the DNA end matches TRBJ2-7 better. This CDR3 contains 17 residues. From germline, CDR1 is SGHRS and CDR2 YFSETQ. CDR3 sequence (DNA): TGCGCCAGCAGCTTGGGACTAGCGGGAGCCCCTCGGCACGAGCAGTACTTC. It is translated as CASSLGLAGAPRHEQYF.

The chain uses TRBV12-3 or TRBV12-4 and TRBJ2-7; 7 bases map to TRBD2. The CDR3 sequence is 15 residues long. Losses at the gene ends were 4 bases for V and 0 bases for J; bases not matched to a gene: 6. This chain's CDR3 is CASSSSGGISYEQYF. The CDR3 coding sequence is TGTGCCAGCAGTTCTTCCGGGGGGATCTCCTACGAGCAGTACTTC.

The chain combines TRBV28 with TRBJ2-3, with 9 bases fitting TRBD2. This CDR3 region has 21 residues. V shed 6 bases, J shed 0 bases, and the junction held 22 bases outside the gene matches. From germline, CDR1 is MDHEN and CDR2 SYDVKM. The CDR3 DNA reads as TGTGCCAGCAGGCCTAAACTCGGGTGGCGCGGGAGGGCGGCTAGCACAGATACGCAGTATTTT. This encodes CASRPKLGWRGRAASTDTQYF.